The 14 T cell receptor beta chains below were found in one sample sequenced in a study of PD-1 blockade in mismatch repair-deficient tumors. Assay: immunoSEQ multiplex PCR; the TCRdb copy retains only in-frame clones and omits some. This table holds around 15,000 clones, around 80% found once. These receptors lack a known antigen. The time point was: approximately 9-day in vitro stimulation with candidate neoantigen peptide 5. This material consisted of cells cultured in vitro, taken from a patient treated with pembrolizumab. These receptors were obtained from an adult with mismatch repair-deficient cancer.

This chain links TRBV19 with TRBJ1-1; possibly TRBD1 for D (6 bases). Germline CDR1 LNHDA, CDR2 SQIVND (reference sequence). CDR3 length: 13 residues. The germline V and J ends were trimmed by 5 bases and 11 bases, with 18 bases remaining between them. CDR3 region: CASSPLDSLGAFF. As DNA, the CDR3 is TGTGCCAGTAGTCCCTTGGACAGTTTGGGGGCTTTCTTT.

The rearrangement joins TRBV21-1 to TRBJ2-7; the table's D call, TRBD1, has no DNA check behind it. TRBV21-1 is termed a pseudogene. CDR3 size: 15 residues. The CDR3 sequence: CASRSRDRGPYEQYF. In DNA, the CDR3 is TGTGCCAGCAGAAGCCGGGACAGGGGCCCCTACGAGCAGTACTTC.

J is TRBJ1-1 and V is TRBV6-6; D might be TRBD1 (6 bases). V shed 6 bases and J shed 1 base, with 12 bases lying between them. CDR3 length: 14 amino acids. Germline values: CDR1 MNHNY, CDR2 SVGAGI (reference sequence). CDR3 sequence: CASRQGRKNTEAFF. The CDR3 region has the DNA TGTGCCAGCAGACAGGGACGGAAGAACACTGAAGCTTTCTTT.

The gene calls are TRBV7-6 and TRBJ2-1; 8 bases are a match to TRBD1. Germline CDR1 and CDR2: SGHVS and FNYEAQ. CDR3 size: 17 residues. V gave up 1 base and J gave up 4 bases; unmatched junction bases: 9. The CDR3 nucleotides read TGTGCCAGCAGCTTAGGTGTACAGGGGGGTCCGTACAATGAGCAGTTCTTC. It translates to CASSLGVQGGPYNEQFF. Based on the CDR3 plus reference TRBV7-6 and TRBJ2-1, the full variable domain is GAGVSQSPRYKVTKRGQDVALRCDPISGHVSLYWYRQALGQGPEFLTYFNYEAQQDKSGLPNDRFSAERPEGSISTLTIQRTEQRDSAMYRCASSLGVQGGPYNEQFFGPGTRLTVL.

The gene calls are TRBV27 and TRBJ2-7; 11 bases agree with TRBD1. Germline V gives CDR1 MNHEY, CDR2 SMNVEV (reference sequence). The CDR3 length is 18 residues. V was clipped by 4 bases and J by 2 bases; unmatched bases: 13. CDR3 DNA sequence: TGTGCCAGCAGTTCAACCCCGGGACAGGGGGTCGACACCTACGAGCAGTACTTC. It translates to CASSSTPGQGVDTYEQYF.

The chain has TRBV5-6 and TRBJ1-1; D possibly corresponds to TRBD1 (6 bases). Trimming removed 4 bases from V and 8 bases from J, with 18 bases in between. Germline loops: CDR1 SGHDT, CDR2 YYEEEE. This CDR3 is 14 amino acids long. CDR3 bases: TGTGCCAGCAGCCCCAACGTGGGGGGCGGGGAAGCTTTCTTT. Protein sequence: CASSPNVGGGEAFF. Based on the CDR3 plus reference TRBV5-6 and TRBJ1-1, the full variable domain is DAGVTQSPTHLIKTRGQQVTLRCSPKSGHDTVSWYQQALGQGPQFIFQYYEEEERQRGNFPDRFSGHQFPNYSSELNVNALLLGDSALYLCASSPNVGGGEAFFGQGTRLTVV.

This clone was recorded once. The chain employs TRBV15 and TRBJ1-4; 7 positions agree with TRBD1. Germline V gives CDR1 LNHNV, CDR2 YYDKDF (reference sequence). The V segment lost 3 bases and the J segment 8 bases; nucleotides outside the gene matches: 12. The CDR3 is 16 amino acids. CDR3 sequence (DNA): TGTGCCACCAGCAGGGAGAGACAGGGAGGCGGGGAAAAACTGTTTTTT. It is translated as CATSRERQGGGEKLFF.

The rearrangement joins TRBV7-2 to TRBJ2-3; 8 nucleotides agree with TRBD1. The germline gives CDR1 SGHTA, CDR2 FQGNSA. The CDR3 is made up of 14 amino acids. V gave up 4 bases and J gave up 4 bases; unmatched junction bases: 4. The CDR3 nucleotides are TGTGCCAGCAGCTCCCGGACAGGGCCAGATACGCAGTATTTT. Amino acid sequence: CASSSRTGPDTQYF. The variable domain in full, completed from reference TRBV7-2 and TRBJ2-3, reads GAGVSQSPSNKVTEKGKDVELRCDPISGHTALYWYRQSLGQGLEFLIYFQGNSAPDKSGLPSDRFSAERTGGSVSTLTIQRTQQEDSAVYLCASSSRTGPDTQYFGPGTRLTVL.

The gene calls are TRBV2 and TRBJ1-2; D is undetermined. V dropped 5 bases and J dropped 4 bases, with 17 bases sitting between them. Germline assignment: CDR1 SNHLY and CDR2 FYNNEI. CDR3 length equals 15 residues. Here the CDR3 DNA reads TGTGCCAGCAGTCAAACCAGGCCTGACCTCTATGGCTACACCTTC. It encodes CASSQTRPDLYGYTF.

The chain joins TRBV9 to TRBJ2-1; possible D gene TRBD1, 6 bases. The V end was cut by 4 bases, the J end by 3 bases, with 20 bases between. There are 17 residues in the CDR3. The germline V gene encodes CDR1 SGDLS and CDR2 YYNGEE. The CDR3: CASSRVAGVGDYNEQFF. As DNA, the CDR3 is TGTGCCAGCAGCAGAGTAGCAGGGGTCGGGGACTACAATGAGCAGTTCTTC.

The chain links TRBV10-2 to TRBJ2-6; a weak D match, TRBD2 (6 bases). Germline loops: CDR1 WSHSY, CDR2 SAAADI. This CDR3 is 15 amino acids long. Trimming removed 8 bases at V and 4 bases at J, with 15 bases between. CDR3 sequence: CASRESGSGANVLTF. The CDR3 region has the DNA TGCGCCAGCCGGGAGAGCGGTTCAGGGGCCAACGTCCTGACTTTC.

The rearrangement joins TRBV11-3 to TRBJ2-2; D gene unclear. The CDR3 is 14 residues long. V lost 1 base to trimming and J lost 6 bases, with 9 bases between them. Germline CDR1 reads SGHNT; CDR2 reads YENEEA. Written as DNA, the CDR3 is TGTGCCAGCAGCTTAGGGAGCGCTTCCGGGGAGCTGTTTTTT. This codes for CASSLGSASGELFF.

The chain recombines TRBV7-3 with TRBJ2-3, with TRBD1 matching 9 bases. Germline-derived CDR1 and CDR2 are SGHTA and FQGTGA. V lost 4 bases to trimming and J lost 6 bases; unmatched junction nucleotides: 5. The CDR3 sequence is 14 residues long. The CDR3 region has the DNA TGTGCCAGCAGCTGGGGACAGGGTTCCGATACGCAGTATTTT. Translation: CASSWGQGSDTQYF.

The CDR3: CASSSAKSGTHLEQYF. In DNA, the CDR3 is TGTGCCAGCAGCTCCGCCAAATCCGGGACCCACCTCGAGCAGTACTTC. The rearrangement uses TRBV7-9 and TRBJ2-7; D is possibly TRBD1 or TRBD2 (5 bases each). From germline, CDR1 is SEHNR and CDR2 FQNEAQ (reference sequence). This CDR3 spans 16 amino acids. The V end was cut by 4 bases, the J end by 6 bases, with 22 bases between. The full variable domain, in which reference TRBV7-9 and TRBJ2-7 provide the parts outside the CDR3, is DTGVSQNPRHKITKRGQNVTFRCDPISEHNRLYWYRQTLGQGPEFLTYFQNEAQLEKSRLLSDRFSAERPKGSFSTLEIQRTEQGDSAMYLCASSSAKSGTHLEQYFGPGTRLTVT.